This is a list of T cell receptor beta chains from one sample in a study of early T cells in non-severe SARS-CoV-2 infection. MiXCR, applied by TCRdb to the 5' RACE reads, yields one record per CDR3 protein. The sample records tens of thousands of distinct CDR3 sequences, around 14% being singletons. The sequenced sample consisted of whole blood. The origin of the receptors is an adult who was a healthcare worker with PCR-confirmed SARS-CoV-2 infection or an uninfected control (not recorded which). The CDR3 runs from the conserved cysteine through the conserved F or W. D genes are given only for firm matches. Clone size is not always given. Where it is, it says once, few, many or a class for expanded clones.

CDR3 protein: CSAGHLGQWGNQPQHF
CDR3 DNA: TGCAGTGCTGGGCACCTGGGACAGTGGGGCAATCAGCCCCAGCATTTT
D gene: TRBD1
J gene: TRBJ1-5
clone size: many
V gene: TRBV20-1

CDR3 protein: CASSRTANTGELFF
CDR3 DNA: TGTGCCAGCAGCAGGACCGCGAACACCGGGGAGCTGTTTTTT
D gene: NA
J gene: TRBJ2-2
clone size: medium-sized
V gene: TRBV14

CDR3 protein: CSAEAGGHNEQFF
CDR3 DNA: TGCAGTGCTGAGGCGGGGGGGCACAATGAGCAGTTCTTC
D gene: TRBD2
J gene: TRBJ2-1
clone size: many
V gene: TRBV20-1

CDR3 protein: CSVDHRGDRPYEQYF
CDR3 DNA: TGCAGCGTCGACCATCGGGGGGACAGACCCTACGAGCAGTACTTC
D gene: NA
J gene: TRBJ2-7
clone size: many
V gene: TRBV29-1

CDR3 protein: CASSLDLETQYF
CDR3 DNA: TGTGCCAGCAGCTTAGATCTCGAGACCCAGTACTTC
D gene: NA
J gene: TRBJ2-5
clone size: NA
V gene: TRBV11-2

CDR3 protein: CASSLTGQSIQYF
CDR3 DNA: TGCGCCAGCAGCCTTACAGGGCAAAGCATTCAGTACTTC
D gene: NA
J gene: TRBJ2-4
clone size: NA
V gene: TRBV5-1

CDR3 protein: CASSQMLAGAGELFF
CDR3 DNA: TGTGCCAGCAGCCAAATGCTAGCGGGGGCCGGGGAGCTGTTTTTT
D gene: TRBD2
J gene: TRBJ2-2
clone size: few
V gene: TRBV4-2

CDR3 protein: CASSLLPGGPGGATQYF
CDR3 DNA: TGTGCCAGCAGCTTACTCCCGGGGGGGCCCGGAGGCGCAACGCAGTATTTT
D gene: TRBD2
J gene: TRBJ2-3
clone size: few
V gene: TRBV13

CDR3 protein: CASSLLGGELFF
CDR3 DNA: TGTGCCAGCAGCTTGTTGGGCGGGGAGCTGTTTTTT
D gene: NA
J gene: TRBJ2-2
clone size: many
V gene: TRBV11-2

CDR3 protein: CASSVYENTGELFF
CDR3 DNA: TGTGCCAGCAGCGTGTACGAGAACACCGGGGAGCTGTTTTTT
D gene: NA
J gene: TRBJ2-2
clone size: NA
V gene: TRBV9

CDR3 protein: CASSYRAGDADTQYF
CDR3 DNA: TGTGCCAGCAGTTACCGAGCCGGTGATGCAGATACGCAGTATTTT
D gene: NA
J gene: TRBJ2-3
clone size: many
V gene: TRBV6-2/TRBV6-3

CDR3 protein: CASSPKLAGQGAEETQYF
CDR3 DNA: TGTGCCAGCTCACCCAAATTAGCAGGACAGGGGGCTGAAGAGACCCAGTACTTC
D gene: TRBD1
J gene: TRBJ2-5
clone size: few
V gene: TRBV18

CDR3 protein: CASSLGQAGYGYTF
CDR3 DNA: TGCGCCAGCAGCTTGGGACAGGCGGGCTATGGCTACACCTTC
D gene: NA
J gene: TRBJ1-2
clone size: NA
V gene: TRBV5-1

CDR3 protein: CASSRTGSVEQYF
CDR3 DNA: TGCGCCAGCAGCCGGACAGGGAGTGTCGAGCAGTACTTC
D gene: TRBD1
J gene: TRBJ2-7
clone size: few
V gene: TRBV4-1

CDR3 protein: CASSESGYSNQPQHF
CDR3 DNA: TGCGCCAGCAGTGAGTCGGGATATAGCAATCAGCCCCAGCATTTT
D gene: NA
J gene: TRBJ1-5
clone size: many
V gene: TRBV10-2

CDR3 protein: CASSLAGWSVELFF
CDR3 DNA: TGTGCCAGCAGCTTGGCCGGGTGGTCCGTGGAGCTGTTTTTT
D gene: NA
J gene: TRBJ2-2
clone size: NA
V gene: TRBV5-6

CDR3 protein: CASSRSWAIPEAFF
CDR3 DNA: TGTGCCAGCAGCCGAAGCTGGGCGATCCCTGAAGCTTTCTTT
D gene: NA
J gene: TRBJ1-1
clone size: few
V gene: TRBV11-2

CDR3 protein: CASSLVPDGGTQYF
CDR3 DNA: TGTGCCAGCAGCTTAGTTCCGGACGGCGGTACGCAGTATTTT
D gene: NA
J gene: TRBJ2-3
clone size: few
V gene: TRBV7-2

CDR3 protein: CASSLETKLYNEQFF
CDR3 DNA: TGTGCCAGCAGTTTAGAGACTAAACTCTACAATGAGCAGTTCTTC
D gene: NA
J gene: TRBJ2-1
clone size: few
V gene: TRBV12-3/TRBV12-4

CDR3 protein: CSGNIAYEQFF
CDR3 DNA: TGCAGTGGAAACATTGCATATGAGCAGTTCTTC
D gene: NA
J gene: TRBJ2-1
clone size: many
V gene: TRBV20-1

CDR3 protein: CCALGGTTDTQYF
CDR3 DNA: TGCTGCGCCCTTGGGGGCACCACAGATACGCAGTATTTT
D gene: NA
J gene: TRBJ2-3
clone size: NA
V gene: TRBV29-1

CDR3 protein: CASSQPTGKLFF
CDR3 DNA: TGTGCCAGCAGCCAACCGACAGGGAAACTGTTTTTT
D gene: TRBD1
J gene: TRBJ1-4
clone size: NA
V gene: TRBV3-1

CDR3 protein: CASMLQGSTDTQYF
CDR3 DNA: TGTGCCAGCATGCTACAGGGTAGCACAGATACGCAGTATTTT
D gene: NA
J gene: TRBJ2-3
clone size: many
V gene: TRBV11-2

CDR3 protein: CASSQAQEFYGYTF
CDR3 DNA: TGTGCCAGCAGCCAAGCCCAGGAGTTCTATGGCTACACCTTC
D gene: NA
J gene: TRBJ1-2
clone size: NA
V gene: TRBV4-2

CDR3 protein: CASSEGQLLYNEQFF
CDR3 DNA: TGTGCCAGCAGTGAGGGACAACTCCTCTACAATGAGCAGTTCTTC
D gene: NA
J gene: TRBJ2-1
clone size: NA
V gene: TRBV2

CDR3 protein: CASSPRHRGDEKLFF
CDR3 DNA: TGCGCCAGCAGCCCCAGGCACAGGGGGGACGAAAAACTGTTTTTT
D gene: TRBD1
J gene: TRBJ1-4
clone size: many
V gene: TRBV4-3

CDR3 protein: CASSSLRRGGNQPQHF
CDR3 DNA: TGTGCCAGCAGCTCCCTCCGCCGGGGGGGCAATCAGCCCCAGCATTTT
D gene: NA
J gene: TRBJ1-5
clone size: few
V gene: TRBV12-3/TRBV12-4

CDR3 protein: CASSWDRDLNTEAFF
CDR3 DNA: TGCGCCAGCAGCTGGGACAGGGATTTGAACACTGAAGCTTTCTTT
D gene: TRBD1
J gene: TRBJ1-1
clone size: NA
V gene: TRBV4-1